The text below deals with one TCR beta chain. This entry belongs to a study of blood T cell repertoires in COVID-19. Here immunoSEQ multiplex PCR was the method, and the copy in TCRdb shows in-frame clones only, minus some. The sample has roughly 500,000 clones; approximately 87% are singletons. Individuals aged roughly 18 to 95 years were recruited from around 22 US areas. Participant reports of clinical history set cohort assignment. Recovered Cohort 3 donors showed two negative PCRs, clearance, or symptom resolution. The CDR3 covers 18 residues. V trimming: 0 bases; J trimming: 6 bases; junction bases outside the gene matches: 12. Germline CDR1 LGHDT, CDR2 YNNKEL (reference sequence).

This TCR came from a middle-aged woman who had recovered from COVID-19. V is TRBV3-1 (or the pseudogene TRBV3-2) and J is TRBJ2-2; TRBD2 aligns across 8 bases. Sequencing was done on a sample of PBMCs or T cells enriched from blood (not recorded which). The CDR3 bases are TGTGCCAGCAGCCAAGATTGGGAAGCGGGAGTCCCCCCCGGGGAGCTGTTTTTT. It translates to CASSQDWEAGVPPGELFF.